Listed below are T cell receptor beta chains from one sample, sequenced in a study of cytomegalovirus exposure and HLA in healthy donors. The method was immunoSEQ multiplex PCR; TCRdb's version includes in-frame clones alone and lacks a portion of them. The sample shows about 71,000 clones, about 70% of them seen only once. The sample taken for sequencing was PBMCs. All receptors derive from a man aged 40-50 years in good health and CMV-seropositive. Both conserved end residues are part of each CDR3. The D gene is left open where the match is weak. Size values are once, few and many counts, or a class for expanded clones, and some rows have none.

V: TRBV5-1; size: NA; J: TRBJ1-4; D: TRBD1; DNA: TGCGCCAGCAGCTTGGCCCCGACAGGGGGGACTGAAAAACTGTTTTTT; CDR3: CASSLAPTGGTEKLFF
V: TRBV5-1; size: few; J: TRBJ1-1; D: NA; DNA: TGCGCCAGCAGCACCCCGCAGGGCATGAACACTGAAGCTTTCTTT; CDR3: CASSTPQGMNTEAFF
V: TRBV7-3; size: NA; J: TRBJ1-5; D: NA; DNA: TGTGCCAGCAGCTTAGCTTGGGGGGTGAGGCAGCCCCAGCATTTT; CDR3: CASSLAWGVRQPQHF
V: TRBV15; size: NA; J: TRBJ1-5; D: NA; DNA: TGTGCTTCCACGGGGGGAAGCAATCAGCCCCAGCATTTT; CDR3: CASTGGSNQPQHF
V: TRBV7-8; size: NA; J: TRBJ1-4; D: TRBD1; DNA: TGTGCCAGCAGCTTAGACGGGACAGGGACTGAAAAACTGTTTTTT; CDR3: CASSLDGTGTEKLFF
V: TRBV5-6; size: few; J: TRBJ2-3; D: NA; DNA: TGTGCCAGCAGCTTGGCCCACTTACCAGATACGCAGTATTTT; CDR3: CASSLAHLPDTQYF
V: TRBV5-6; size: few; J: TRBJ1-5; D: TRBD1; DNA: TGTGCCAGCAGCTCTTCACGGGACAGGGGGCAGGATCAGCCCCAGCATTTT; CDR3: CASSSSRDRGQDQPQHF
V: TRBV5-1; size: few; J: TRBJ2-5; D: TRBD2; DNA: TGCGCCAGCAGCCCGGGGACTAGCGGGGAGACCCAGTACTTC; CDR3: CASSPGTSGETQYF
V: TRBV7-9; size: few; J: TRBJ1-2; D: TRBD1; DNA: TGTGCCAGCAGCCCGACAGGGGATGGCTACACCTTC; CDR3: CASSPTGDGYTF
V: TRBV5-4; size: NA; J: TRBJ2-7; D: TRBD2; DNA: TGTGCCAGCAGCCGATGGACTAGCGGGACCTCTCAGCAGTACTTC; CDR3: CASSRWTSGTSQQYF
V: TRBV10-3; size: few; J: TRBJ1-1; D: NA; DNA: TGTGCCATCAGTGAGTCCGAGGGCACTGAAGCTTTCTTT; CDR3: CAISESEGTEAFF
V: TRBV19; size: NA; J: TRBJ1-3; D: NA; DNA: TGTGCCAGTAGTATTTCAGTCTCTGGAAACACCATATATTTT; CDR3: CASSISVSGNTIYF
V: TRBV30; size: NA; J: TRBJ2-3; D: TRBD2; DNA: TGTGCCTTTAACAAGGGCGGGGGGGTTGGAGATACGCAGTATTTT; CDR3: CAFNKGGGVGDTQYF
V: TRBV7-6; size: NA; J: TRBJ1-1; D: NA; DNA: TGTGCCAGCAGCACCACCGGGACACTTGAAGCTTTCTTT; CDR3: CASSTTGTLEAFF
V: TRBV6-5; size: NA; J: TRBJ2-5; D: NA; DNA: TGTGCCAGCAGTTACTTGCACAGGGAGACCCAGTACTTC; CDR3: CASSYLHRETQYF
V: TRBV4-2; size: NA; J: TRBJ2-3; D: NA; DNA: TGTGCCAGCAGCCAACGAGATACGCAGTATTTT; CDR3: CASSQRDTQYF
V: TRBV7-9; size: NA; J: TRBJ2-3; D: TRBD2; DNA: TGTGCCAGCAGCTCCTTTAGTCTAGCGGGAGGGCCAGATACGCAGTATTTT; CDR3: CASSSFSLAGGPDTQYF
V: TRBV29-1; size: NA; J: TRBJ2-7; D: TRBD2; DNA: TGCAGCGTTGACGGGACTAGCGGGAGTTACGAGCAGTACTTC; CDR3: CSVDGTSGSYEQYF
V: TRBV28; size: few; J: TRBJ1-3; D: NA; DNA: TGTGCCAGCATCTCGGGGGGGAAGCTTAACACCATATATTTT; CDR3: CASISGGKLNTIYF
V: TRBV5-4; size: NA; J: TRBJ2-1; D: NA; DNA: TGTGCCAGCAGCATGACAGGTTACAATGAGCAGTTCTTC; CDR3: CASSMTGYNEQFF
V: TRBV5-1; size: NA; J: TRBJ2-3; D: TRBD2; DNA: TGCGCCAGCAGCTTGGGCGGGAGTTTAACAGATACGCAGTATTTT; CDR3: CASSLGGSLTDTQYF
V: TRBV7-9; size: few; J: TRBJ1-1; D: NA; DNA: TGTGCCAGCAGCTTAGTTATCACTGAAGCTTTCTTT; CDR3: CASSLVITEAFF
V: TRBV4-2; size: NA; J: TRBJ1-1; D: TRBD1; DNA: TGTGCCAGCAGCCAAATCACAGGGGGCACTGAAGCTTTCTTT; CDR3: CASSQITGGTEAFF
V: TRBV5-4; size: NA; J: TRBJ1-2; D: NA; DNA: TGTGCCAGCAGTCTCCTCCGAGACACAGCTAACTATGGCTACACCTTC; CDR3: CASSLLRDTANYGYTF
V: TRBV2; size: NA; J: TRBJ2-5; D: NA; DNA: TGTGCCAGCAGTGAAGTGTCCGCGGGAGAGACCCAGTACTTC; CDR3: CASSEVSAGETQYF
V: TRBV2; size: NA; J: TRBJ1-1; D: NA; DNA: TGTGCCAGCAAATTTAACAGGGAGGGCACTGAAGCTTTCTTT; CDR3: CASKFNREGTEAFF
V: TRBV28; size: NA; J: TRBJ2-5; D: NA; DNA: TGTGCCAGCAGCACCCCGGGGAACCAAGAGACCCAGTACTTC; CDR3: CASSTPGNQETQYF
V: TRBV29-1; size: NA; J: TRBJ1-1; D: TRBD1; DNA: TGCAGCGTTGCCCGGACAGGACGGAACACTGAAGCTTTCTTT; CDR3: CSVARTGRNTEAFF
V: TRBV29-1; size: few; J: TRBJ1-1; D: TRBD1; DNA: TGCACCGCGGGGACAGGGATGGCTGAAGCTTTCTTT; CDR3: CTAGTGMAEAFF
V: TRBV5-1; size: once; J: TRBJ2-7; D: NA; DNA: TGCGCCAGCAGCCCGGACACCTACGAGCAGTACTTC; CDR3: CASSPDTYEQYF
V: TRBV7-2; size: few; J: TRBJ2-5; D: TRBD1; DNA: TGTGCCAGCAGCTCGACATCGGGACAGGGGGCTCCCCGCCTCGACTTC; CDR3: CASSSTSGQGAPRLDF
V: TRBV7-2; size: NA; J: TRBJ2-1; D: NA; DNA: TGTGCCAGCAGCTTATCCCAAGTATCCGGTGAGCAGTTCTTC; CDR3: CASSLSQVSGEQFF
V: TRBV6-5; size: NA; J: TRBJ1-1; D: NA; DNA: TGTGCCTGCGGCCACCTGGACATCCCTGAAGCTTTCTTT; CDR3: CACGHLDIPEAFF
V: TRBV2; size: NA; J: TRBJ1-1; D: TRBD1; DNA: TGTGCCAGGACGGGACAGGTCGACACTGAAGCTTTCTTT; CDR3: CARTGQVDTEAFF
V: TRBV7-6; size: NA; J: TRBJ1-5; D: NA; DNA: TGTGCCAGCAGCTTAGCCCCGGGGAACGGCAATCAGCCCCAGCATTTT; CDR3: CASSLAPGNGNQPQHF
V: TRBV9; size: NA; J: TRBJ2-3; D: TRBD2; DNA: TGTGCCAGCAGCGTCGGGGCGGGGGGGAGCACAGATACGCAGTATTTT; CDR3: CASSVGAGGSTDTQYF
V: TRBV23-1; size: NA; J: TRBJ2-5; D: NA; DNA: TGCGCCAGCAGTCCGGAGACCCAGTACTTC; CDR3: CASSPETQYF
V: TRBV4-1; size: NA; J: TRBJ2-7; D: TRBD1; DNA: TGCGCCAGCAGCCAAGGGGCCGGGACAGGCTACGAGCAGTACTTC; CDR3: CASSQGAGTGYEQYF
V: TRBV7-9; size: NA; J: TRBJ2-5; D: NA; DNA: TGTGCCAGCAGCTTTTACGCGTCCCCGGGGCAAGAGACCCAGTACTTC; CDR3: CASSFYASPGQETQYF
V: TRBV6-1; size: NA; J: TRBJ2-7; D: TRBD1; DNA: TGTGCCAGTCTGAAGGGGACAGGAGCTTCCTACGAGCAGTACTTC; CDR3: CASLKGTGASYEQYF
V: TRBV7-9; size: NA; J: TRBJ1-1; D: NA; DNA: TGTGCCAGCAGCTCCCCGGGGGGTTCTGAAGCTTTCTTT; CDR3: CASSSPGGSEAFF
V: TRBV29-1; size: NA; J: TRBJ2-3; D: NA; DNA: TGCAGCGTGCCCGACTACACAGATACGCAGTATTTT; CDR3: CSVPDYTDTQYF